A selection of T cell receptor beta chains follows, all from one sample in a study of identical twins. MiXCR was run by TCRdb on the 5' RACE reads, yielding one entry per CDR3 protein. This sample has roughly 350,000 distinct CDR3 sequences; over 9% occur once, and the top ten carry 7.2%. These same records also appear under a second study, on yellow fever vaccine responses in identical twins.

The sample taken for sequencing was CD8+ T cells sorted from blood. These receptors were collected from a woman younger than 35 in good health. Both conserved end residues are part of each CDR3. The D gene is left open where the match is weak. Not all rows give a size; the values are once, few, many and, for expanded clones, a class.

>NA|TRBJ2-3|many|TRBV4-1
CASSQDSLGREMDTQYF
TGCGCCAGCAGCCAAGATAGTTTGGGCAGGGAGATGGATACGCAGTATTTT
>TRBD2|TRBJ2-7|many|TRBV4-1
CASSQGTSGVTYEQYF
TGCGCCAGCAGCCAAGGGACTAGCGGGGTAACCTACGAGCAGTACTTC
>NA|TRBJ2-7|few|TRBV7-9
CASSGGTIYEQYF
TGTGCCAGCAGCGGCGGGACCATCTACGAGCAGTACTTC
>NA|TRBJ2-2|many|TRBV3-1
CASSPVSREGTGELFF
TGTGCCAGCAGCCCCGTTTCCAGGGAAGGGACCGGGGAGCTGTTTTTT
>NA|TRBJ2-3|few|TRBV7-9
CASSLFGTDTQYF
TGTGCCAGCAGCCTTTTTGGCACAGATACGCAGTATTTT
>TRBD2|TRBJ2-1|few|TRBV5-1
CASSLRPGLAGGHDNEQFF
TGCGCCAGCAGCCTAAGGCCGGGACTAGCGGGAGGGCACGACAATGAGCAGTTCTTC
>NA|TRBJ2-1|few|TRBV3-1
CASSPSQEFPYNEQFF
TGTGCCAGCAGCCCCTCTCAGGAATTTCCCTACAATGAGCAGTTCTTC
>NA|TRBJ1-4|NA|TRBV5-6
CASSLGGGSNEKLFF
TGTGCCAGCAGCTTGGGCGGGGGTTCGAATGAAAAACTGTTTTTT
>NA|TRBJ1-4|few|TRBV2
CASSEGVTSDEKLFF
TGTGCCAGCAGTGAAGGGGTCACTTCAGATGAAAAACTGTTTTTT
>NA|TRBJ1-1|few|TRBV2
CASSDIRSVNTEAFF
TGTGCCAGCAGTGATATACGGTCAGTCAACACTGAAGCTTTCTTT
>NA|TRBJ2-1|NA|TRBV4-1
CASSQFRTGSGNEQFF
TGCGCCAGCAGCCAATTTCGGACTGGGTCAGGGAATGAGCAGTTCTTC
>TRBD2|TRBJ2-5|few|TRBV4-1
CASSQDSGGGGKTQYF
TGCGCCAGCAGCCAAGACTCCGGCGGCGGGGGGAAGACCCAGTACTTC
>NA|TRBJ2-1|NA|TRBV28
CASSPSLTGEPNEQFF
TGTGCCAGCAGTCCATCATTAACGGGAGAACCCAATGAGCAGTTCTTC
>TRBD2|TRBJ2-7|NA|TRBV3-1
CASSQVGLAGGREQYF
TGTGCCAGCAGCCAAGTTGGACTAGCGGGAGGGCGGGAGCAGTACTTC
>TRBD1|TRBJ2-5|NA|TRBV28
CASSTDDRGEMETQYF
TGTGCCAGCAGTACCGATGACAGGGGGGAAATGGAGACCCAGTACTTC
>NA|TRBJ2-7|NA|TRBV12-3/TRBV12-4
CASSLGTGRNEQYF
TGTGCCAGCAGTTTAGGGACGGGGAGAAACGAGCAGTACTTC
>NA|TRBJ2-7|many|TRBV2
CASKLRKNYEQYF
TGTGCCAGCAAACTCAGGAAGAACTACGAGCAGTACTTC
>NA|TRBJ2-1|NA|TRBV4-1
CASSQRTASSYNEQFF
TGCGCCAGCAGCCAAAGGACAGCTAGCTCCTACAATGAGCAGTTCTTC
>NA|TRBJ2-5|few|TRBV20-1
CSVPPLGGLETQYF
TGCAGTGTCCCTCCGCTAGGGGGGTTGGAGACCCAGTACTTC
>NA|TRBJ2-6|few|TRBV5-1
CASSLGRWGRSSGANVLTF
TGCGCCAGCAGCTTGGGGCGTTGGGGCCGTAGCTCTGGGGCCAACGTCCTGACTTTC
>TRBD1|TRBJ2-7|few|TRBV9
CASSAEPGQGTEQYF
TGTGCCAGCAGCGCGGAGCCGGGACAGGGGACCGAGCAGTACTTC
>NA|TRBJ2-3|NA|TRBV9
CASSVAGAGTDTQYF
TGTGCCAGCAGCGTAGCTGGAGCGGGCACAGATACGCAGTATTTT
>TRBD2|TRBJ2-1|NA|TRBV7-9
CASSLARGLDNEQIF
TGTGCCAGCAGCTTAGCGCGGGGACTAGACAATGAGCAGATCTTC
>TRBD2|TRBJ2-1|NA|TRBV4-1
CASSQEWKIAGVNYNEQFF
TGCGCCAGCAGCCAAGAATGGAAAATAGCGGGAGTGAACTACAATGAGCAGTTCTTC
>NA|TRBJ2-3|few|TRBV4-1
CASSQSSTDTQYF
TGCGCCAGCAGCCAATCTAGCACAGATACGCAGTATTTT
>NA|TRBJ2-2|many|TRBV24-1
CATSGQAAGELFF
TGTGCCACCAGTGGACAGGCTGCCGGGGAGCTGTTTTTT
>TRBD1|TRBJ2-1|many|TRBV7-9
CASSVSETGNWQFF
TGTGCCAGCAGCGTTTCGGAGACAGGGAATTGGCAGTTCTTC
>NA|TRBJ1-1|NA|TRBV5-1
CASSLQALDGNTEAFF
TGCGCCAGCAGCTTGCAGGCTTTGGACGGGAACACTGAAGCTTTCTTT
>TRBD1|TRBJ1-2|few|TRBV18
CASTGQGNRGYTF
TGTGCCAGCACAGGACAGGGGAATCGCGGCTACACCTTC
>TRBD1|TRBJ2-1|few|TRBV28
CASSLIQGANEQFF
TGTGCCAGCAGTTTAATACAGGGGGCGAATGAGCAGTTCTTC
>TRBD1|TRBJ2-2|few|TRBV15
CATSTPENDRGLGELFF
TGTGCCACCAGCACGCCAGAGAACGACAGGGGGCTTGGGGAGCTGTTTTTT
>NA|TRBJ1-4|NA|TRBV2
CASSIEGGDEKLFF
TGTGCCAGCAGCATAGAGGGGGGCGATGAAAAACTGTTTTTT
>TRBD2|TRBJ2-1|few|TRBV9
CASSVVIAGVNEQFF
TGTGCCAGCAGCGTTGTGATAGCGGGAGTTAATGAGCAGTTCTTC
>NA|TRBJ2-7|NA|TRBV12-3/TRBV12-4
CASSLTKKSSYEQYF
TGTGCCAGCAGTTTAACAAAAAAGAGCTCCTACGAGCAGTACTTC
>NA|TRBJ1-4|few|TRBV7-6
CASSLSWGAGEKLFF
TGTGCCAGCAGCTTAAGTTGGGGGGCCGGTGAAAAACTGTTTTTT
>NA|TRBJ2-2|NA|TRBV28
CASRGPSSTGELFF
TGTGCCAGCAGGGGGCCCAGTAGTACCGGGGAGCTGTTTTTT
>TRBD2|TRBJ2-2|NA|TRBV27
CASSSYITSGRETGELFF
TGTGCCAGCAGTTCGTACATAACTAGCGGGAGAGAGACCGGGGAGCTGTTTTTT
>NA|TRBJ2-3|NA|TRBV3-1
CASSQDRAGRSTDTQYF
TGTGCCAGCAGCCAAGATCGGGCGGGAAGAAGCACAGATACGCAGTATTTT
>NA|TRBJ2-1|NA|TRBV5-6
CASSKEVGGDEQFF
TGTGCCAGCAGCAAGGAAGTTGGGGGCGATGAGCAGTTCTTC
>NA|TRBJ2-1|NA|TRBV7-2
CASEHHSYNEQFF
TGTGCCAGTGAACACCACTCCTACAATGAGCAGTTCTTC
>NA|TRBJ2-7|few|TRBV28
CASSPSRASYEQYF
TGTGCCAGCAGCCCTAGCCGAGCAAGCTACGAGCAGTACTTC
>NA|TRBJ2-5|few|TRBV6-5
CASSYSHSQETQYF
TGTGCCAGCAGTTACTCGCACAGCCAAGAGACCCAGTACTTC
>NA|TRBJ1-4|few|TRBV11-2
CASSGWTEPNEKLFF
TGTGCCAGCAGCGGGTGGACAGAACCTAATGAAAAACTGTTTTTT
>NA|TRBJ1-2|NA|TRBV25-1
CASGEYRDSRDGYTF
TGTGCCAGCGGTGAATATAGAGACAGCAGAGATGGCTACACCTTC
>TRBD2|TRBJ2-1|few|TRBV9
CASSVDAGGPPYNEQFF
TGTGCCAGCAGCGTAGATGCGGGAGGCCCCCCTTACAATGAGCAGTTCTTC
>NA|TRBJ2-1|many|TRBV4-1
CASSQGPGIYNEQFF
TGCGCCAGCAGCCAAGGTCCGGGGATTTACAATGAGCAGTTCTTC
>NA|TRBJ2-1|many|TRBV18
CASSPPPESYMYNEQFF
TGTGCCAGCTCACCACCCCCTGAGTCGTATATGTACAATGAGCAGTTCTTC
>TRBD1|TRBJ1-1|few|TRBV20-1
CSARDRQGNTEAFF
TGCAGTGCTAGAGATAGACAGGGTAACACTGAAGCTTTCTTT
>NA|TRBJ2-1|NA|TRBV24-1
CATGEWGGNNEQFF
TGTGCCACGGGTGAGTGGGGCGGTAACAATGAGCAGTTCTTC
>NA|TRBJ2-1|NA|TRBV27
CASSFSQGYEQFF
TGTGCCAGCAGTTTTTCACAGGGCTATGAGCAGTTCTTC
>NA|TRBJ2-7|few|TRBV4-1
CASSPSRTATYEQYF
TGCGCCAGCAGCCCAAGCAGGACAGCAACCTACGAGCAGTACTTC
>NA|TRBJ2-5|NA|TRBV9
CASSVGVGNREETQYF
TGTGCCAGCAGCGTAGGGGTCGGGAACAGGGAAGAGACCCAGTACTTC